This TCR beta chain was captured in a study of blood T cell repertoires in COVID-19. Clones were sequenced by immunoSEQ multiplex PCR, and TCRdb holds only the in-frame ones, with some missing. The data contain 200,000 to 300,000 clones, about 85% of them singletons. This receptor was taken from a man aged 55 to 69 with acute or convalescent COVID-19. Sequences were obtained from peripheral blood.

Written as DNA, the CDR3 is TGTGCCACCCGGACAGGGGGCTCCTACAATGAGCAGTTCTTC. Translation: CATRTGGSYNEQFF. The genes are TRBV6-5 and TRBJ2-1; TRBD1 matches at 10 bases. This CDR3 contains 14 residues. V was clipped by 10 bases and J by 0 bases; unmatched bases: 3. Germline V gives CDR1 MNHEY, CDR2 SVGAGI.